The clone carrying this TCR beta chain was seen a handful of times. Its cognate antigen is unknown. The CDR3 runs 14 residues. Germline V gene data show CDR1 as SGHRS and CDR2 as YFSETQ. After removal of 5 bases from V and 7 bases from J, the junction contained 7 bases not matched to a gene. Primers for the PCR totalled 60 Vbeta and 13 Jbeta. Clones were read by immunoSEQ multiplex PCR, and TCRdb kept only the in-frame ones, dropping some. The sample records about 150,000 clones, around 75% being singletons. The data stem from a study of cytomegalovirus exposure and HLA in healthy donors. Study-wide points: The HLA-A and HLA-B alleles of most subjects were reportedly predicted accurately from TCR beta sequences. The authors later found most CMV-associated TCR beta chains appeared HLA-restricted.

This receptor was taken from a man in his forties in good health and CMV-seronegative. The sequencing sample was made of PBMCs. V gene TRBV5-1 combines with J gene TRBJ2-1; the match to TRBD2 covers 9 bases. CDR3 nucleotide sequence: TGCGCCAGCAGAAGGACTAGCGATAAGAATGAGCAGTTCTTC. It codes for CASRRTSDKNEQFF.